The 16 T cell receptor beta chains below all came from one sample that was sequenced in a study of blood T cell repertoires in COVID-19. The method was immunoSEQ multiplex PCR; TCRdb's version includes in-frame clones alone and lacks a portion of them. Among hundreds of thousands of clones listed, nearly 90% were seen once. Sequencing was done on a sample of peripheral blood. These receptors came from a man younger than 35 with active or convalescent COVID-19.

This chain connects TRBV11-2 to TRBJ1-5; D possibly corresponds to TRBD1 (6 bases). V lost 5 bases and J 3 bases, leaving 8 bases between the germline ends. This CDR3 is built from 13 residues. Germline CDR1 is SGHAT and CDR2 is FQNNGV. CDR3 region: CASSRTVNQPQHF. The CDR3 DNA follows: TGTGCCAGCAGCAGGACAGTCAATCAGCCCCAGCATTTT.

The chain employs TRBV7-9 and TRBJ1-1; 7 bases match TRBD1. Trimming at V came to 4 bases and at J to 3 bases, leaving 8 bases not matched to a gene. The CDR3 has 15 residues. CDR1 and CDR2 from the germline V gene are SEHNR and FQNEAQ (reference sequence). The CDR3 nucleotides are TGTGCCAGCAGCTGGAGACAGGGCATTGACACTGAAGCTTTCTTT. It yields the protein CASSWRQGIDTEAFF.

The chain joins TRBV9 to TRBJ1-1; TRBD1 is a possible D gene (6 bases). Trimming removed 2 bases at V and 0 bases at J, with 17 bases between. The germline V gene encodes CDR1 SGDLS and CDR2 YYNGEE. There are 17 residues in the CDR3. The CDR3 nucleotides read TGTGCCAGCAGCGTGTCGGGGACAAGGGGTATGAACACTGAAGCTTTCTTT. Translated: CASSVSGTRGMNTEAFF.

This chain uses TRBV9 with TRBJ1-2, with 9 bases lining up with TRBD1. V lost 4 bases and J lost 8; bases outside the gene matches: 12. The CDR3 spans 15 residues. Germline V gives CDR1 SGDLS, CDR2 YYNGEE. The CDR3 coding sequence is TGTGCCAGCAGCCCGCCGGGACAGGGCTCCCAGGGCTACACCTTC. It specifies CASSPPGQGSQGYTF.

In its sample, this clone was seen a few times. The rearrangement links TRBV29-1 to TRBJ1-4, with D possibly matching TRBD1 (5 bases). The germline CDR1 and CDR2 sequences are SQVTM and ANQGSEA. The CDR3 has 15 amino acids. The ends were cut back, 5 bases at V and 5 bases at J, with 18 bases in the middle. The CDR3 loop reads CSVKGGDRGNEKLFF. CDR3 DNA sequence: TGCAGCGTTAAGGGAGGCGACAGAGGAAATGAAAAACTGTTTTTT.

The sample holds one count of this clone. The sample carries other DNA sequences with the same CDR3. This chain links TRBV9 with TRBJ2-7, with 7 bases aligning to TRBD1. Germline V lookup: CDR1 SGDLS, CDR2 YYNGEE. The CDR3 has 14 residues. The V and J ends lost 0 bases and 4 bases, in that order; junction bases with no gene match: 4. The CDR3, as DNA: TGTGCCAGCAGCGTAGCGGGGACAGAATACGAGCAGTACTTC. It codes for CASSVAGTEYEQYF.

This clone was seen just once. V gene TRBV5-1 combines with J gene TRBJ2-3; D is possibly TRBD2 (7 bases). Germline V gene sequence: CDR1 SGHRS, CDR2 YFSETQ. Trimming left V 7 bases short and J 3 bases short, with 18 bases between. This CDR3 has 15 residues. The CDR3 region is CASQQEGGRTDTQYF. CDR3 sequence (DNA): TGCGCCAGCCAGCAGGAGGGGGGGCGAACAGATACGCAGTATTTT.

V gene TRBV29-1 combines with J gene TRBJ2-7; D gene ambiguous. Trimming took off 3 bases at V and 2 bases at J, with 11 bases between the two ends. Germline V gene lookup returns CDR1 SQVTM and CDR2 ANQGSEA. The CDR3 is 13 residues long. In nucleotides, the CDR3 is TGCAGCGTTGAGTCGTCTGTAACCTACGAGCAGTACTTC. Protein sequence: CSVESSVTYEQYF.

This clone occurred once. The chain employs TRBV23-1 and TRBJ2-2, with TRBD1 as a possible D gene (5 bases). TRBV23-1 has ORF status, its function being uncertain. Trimming removed 1 base at V and 6 bases at J, with 15 bases between. The CDR3 is 16 residues long. CDR3 in amino acids: CASSQYMAGKAGELFF. The DNA for the CDR3 is TGCGCCAGCAGTCAATATATGGCAGGGAAGGCCGGGGAGCTGTTTTTT.

In this sample, this clone turned up a few times. The J gene is TRBJ2-7, the V gene TRBV4-1; D unresolved. This CDR3 contains 12 residues. Per the germline V gene, CDR1 is MGHRA and CDR2 is YSYEKL. V lost 4 bases and J lost 3, with 7 bases in between. DNA for the CDR3: TGCGCCAGCAGCCCTCCCGGCTACGAGCAGTACTTC. Its translation is CASSPPGYEQYF.

The J gene is TRBJ1-2, the V gene TRBV6-6; 8 bases are shared with TRBD1. Germline assignment: CDR1 MNHNY and CDR2 SVGAGI (reference sequence). J lost 4 bases, V lost 6 bases, and 4 bases had no gene match. This CDR3 spans 13 amino acids. The CDR3 loop is CASSDRGGYGYTF. The CDR3, as DNA: TGTGCCAGCAGCGACAGGGGTGGCTATGGCTACACCTTC.

This chain links TRBV5-1 with TRBJ1-3; tentative D call: TRBD1 (5 bases). V shed 4 bases and J shed 0 bases, with 14 bases lying between them. The CDR3 sequence is 16 residues long. CDR1 and CDR2 (germline): SGHRS, YFSETQ. The CDR3 bases are TGCGCCAGCAGCACACTCGAGACAGACTCTGGAAACACCATATATTTT. Protein sequence: CASSTLETDSGNTIYF.

This chain links TRBV10-2 with TRBJ1-1, with D hard to call. This CDR3 spans 12 amino acids. Trimming shortened V by 4 bases and J by 5 bases, and 8 bases separated the two germline ends. Germline CDR1 WSHSY, CDR2 SAAADI. The CDR3 spells CASSAPRTEAFF. The CDR3 DNA reads TGCGCCAGCAGTGCACCCAGGACTGAAGCTTTCTTT.

The gene calls are TRBV5-1 and TRBJ2-5; 13 bases are shared with TRBD2. Germline V gene lookup returns CDR1 SGHRS and CDR2 YFSETQ. After removal of 4 bases from V and 1 base from J, the junction contained 4 bases not matched to a gene. The CDR3 totals 16 residues. The CDR3 loop is CASSMGLAGLQETQYF. The CDR3 DNA reads as TGCGCCAGCAGCATGGGACTAGCGGGACTCCAAGAGACCCAGTACTTC.

The chain uses TRBV11-2 and TRBJ2-7; 12 bases map to TRBD1. CDR1 and CDR2 from the germline V gene are SGHAT and FQNNGV. The CDR3 has 14 residues. The ends lost 5 bases at V and 6 bases at J; junction bases unmatched: 5. CDR3 coding DNA: TGTGCCAGCAGCCCAGGGACAGGGGGCTTCGAGCAGTACTTC. Translating it yields CASSPGTGGFEQYF.

The rearrangement uses TRBV15 and TRBJ2-1, with TRBD2 matching over 9 bases. The CDR3 sequence is 16 residues long. The J segment lost 9 bases and the V segment lost 8 bases, leaving 17 bases of the junction unmatched. Germline V CDR1 and CDR2: LNHNV, YYDKDF (reference sequence). CDR3 sequence reads: CATARVRGRARGEQFF. In DNA form, the CDR3 reads TGTGCCACCGCCAGAGTTCGCGGGAGGGCCAGGGGTGAGCAGTTCTTC.